This T cell receptor (beta chain) stems from a study of T cell changes during pregnancy in multiple sclerosis. Using immunoSEQ multiplex PCR, the repertoire was profiled, and TCRdb retains in-frame clones only, with some absent. The sample carries some 80,000 clones, about 96% recorded once. This CDR3 is built from 14 residues. V was trimmed by 9 bases and J by 5 bases, leaving 19 bases between them. Looked up from germline, CDR1 is MNHNS and CDR2 is SASEGT. The sample consisted of peripheral blood, taken in the second trimester of pregnancy. The V and J genes are TRBV6-1 and TRBJ1-2, with a possible D match to TRBD1 (5 bases). This TCR derives from a female donor with multiple sclerosis, enrolled in a pregnancy study. The CDR3 spells CASPQPGNKYGYTF. For the CDR3, the DNA is TGTGCCAGTCCCCAGCCAGGGAATAAGTATGGCTACACCTTC.